One sample yielded the 26 T cell receptor beta chains listed below, sequenced in a study of shared clonotypes between healthy human individuals. Sequenced by immunoSEQ multiplex PCR; TCRdb stores in-frame clones only, minus some. This table holds approximately 2,300,000 clones, 92% found once. The source material was naive CD4+ T cells from PBMCs. As for subset: CD45RA+ positively selected. Receptors were obtained from a man aged 18 to 29 in good health. Some clones in this sample may be carry-over from other donors' samples.

The rearrangement joins TRBV10-3 to TRBJ2-7; 7 positions match TRBD1. Trimming removed 10 bases from V and 3 bases from J; junction bases left unmatched: 9. The germline CDR1 and CDR2 sequences are ENHRY and SYGVKD. The CDR3 spans 13 residues. The CDR3 sequence: CATAGTEDYEQYF. The CDR3 DNA follows: TGTGCCACCGCCGGGACAGAAGACTACGAGCAGTACTTC.

About this clone itself: The sample contains more than one DNA sequence encoding this CDR3. The rearrangement joins TRBV6-5 to TRBJ1-2, with no clear D. The CDR3 covers 15 residues. Germline values: CDR1 MNHEY, CDR2 SVGAGI. V lost 0 bases and J lost 2, with 10 bases in between. The CDR3 DNA is TGTGCCAGCAGTTACTCGACGGGTGTGAACTATGGCTACACCTTC. Translation: CASSYSTGVNYGYTF.

This clone was seen a single time. The rearrangement uses TRBV28 and TRBJ2-4, with 14 bases lining up with TRBD2. V was pared by 5 bases and J by 0 bases, with 21 bases of the junction left unmatched. This CDR3 is built from 23 residues. The germline CDR1 and CDR2 sequences are MDHEN and SYDVKM. The CDR3 DNA is TGTGCCAGCAGTGGTGGCAGGGGGATACTGACTAGCGGGAGGGCCCAAGCCAAAAACATTCAGTACTTC. Protein sequence: CASSGGRGILTSGRAQAKNIQYF.

The chain combines TRBV5-6 with TRBJ1-4; possible D gene TRBD1, 5 bases. The CDR3 has 14 amino acids. Germline V CDR1 and CDR2: SGHDT, YYEEEE. Trimming pared 2 bases from V and 5 bases from J, leaving 10 bases between. The CDR3 DNA sequence: TGTGCCAGCAGCTTTCCGTCAGGGAATGAAAAACTGTTTTTT. This encodes CASSFPSGNEKLFF.

The chain is built from TRBV6-5 and TRBJ2-7; 8 nucleotides line up with TRBD2. Germline CDR1 is MNHEY and CDR2 is SVGAGI. Trimming cost V 6 bases and J 4 bases; bases outside gene matches: 8. This CDR3 region has 14 residues. The CDR3: CASRDSGRVYEQYF. CDR3 coding DNA: TGTGCCAGCAGGGACAGCGGGAGAGTTTACGAGCAGTACTTC.

This rearrangement joins TRBV28 to TRBJ2-5, with 7 bases aligning to TRBD1. V gave up 7 bases and J gave up 0 bases; unmatched junction bases: 2. Per germline, CDR1 MDHEN and CDR2 SYDVKM. This CDR3 comprises 13 residues. Here the CDR3 DNA reads TGTGCCAGCAAAGACAGGGACCAAGAGACCCAGTACTTC. This gives the protein CASKDRDQETQYF.

This chain joins TRBV2 and TRBJ1-1; unclear D gene. V was shortened by 6 bases and J by 11 bases, with 16 bases between the two germline ends. Germline V gene lookup returns CDR1 SNHLY and CDR2 FYNNEI. The CDR3 length is 12 residues. CDR3 nucleotides: TGTGCCAGCAGCGATTCTCCGATCGTGGCTTTCTTT. Translating gives CASSDSPIVAFF.

Comment on this clone: The identical CDR3 is also encoded by other nucleotide sequences in the sample. The CDR3 reads CASSPPARGNTEAFF. As DNA, the CDR3 is TGTGCCAGCTCACCACCGGCGCGGGGGAACACTGAAGCTTTCTTT. This rearrangement joins TRBV18 to TRBJ1-1; D gene uncertain. This CDR3 has 15 residues. V was trimmed by 0 bases and J by 1 base, leaving 9 bases between them. Germline CDR1 is KGHSH and CDR2 is LQKENI.

This chain uses TRBV11-2 with TRBJ1-1, with a tentative D call TRBD1 (6 bases). The V and J ends lost 2 bases and 2 bases respectively, with 9 bases between them. Germline V CDR1 and CDR2: SGHAT, FQNNGV. The CDR3 contains 14 residues. The CDR3 spells CASSLKGGNTEAFF. CDR3 DNA sequence: TGTGCCAGCAGCTTAAAAGGGGGAAACACTGAAGCTTTCTTT. Full variable domain (missing parts from reference TRBV11-2 and TRBJ1-1): EAGVAQSPRYKIIEKRQSVAFWCNPISGHATLYWYQQILGQGPKLLIQFQNNGVVDDSQLPKDRFSAERLKGVDSTLKIQPAKLEDSAVYLCASSLKGGNTEAFFGQGTRLTVV.

The table lists this clone with a count of one. The V gene is TRBV18, the J gene TRBJ2-7; possible D gene TRBD2, 7 bases. Germline CDR1 KGHSH, CDR2 LQKENI. V was clipped by 2 bases and J by 5 bases, with 16 bases between them. The CDR3 is 15 amino acids. Here the CDR3 DNA reads TGTGCCAGCTCACCAAATCTGGGGGGGCTCGACGAGCAGTACTTC. It specifies CASSPNLGGLDEQYF.

The chain links TRBV4-1 to TRBJ2-3, with D perhaps TRBD1 or TRBD2 (6 bases each). The CDR3 loop spans 16 amino acids. V was trimmed by 0 bases and J by 0 bases, leaving 10 bases between them. The V gene's germline CDR1 is MGHRA and CDR2 YSYEKL. The CDR3 DNA reads TGCGCCAGCAGCCAAGATGGAGGGGGAAGCACAGATACGCAGTATTTT. It is translated as CASSQDGGGSTDTQYF.

The chain is built from TRBV13 and TRBJ1-3; possibly TRBD1 for D (5 bases). This CDR3 is 15 amino acids long. Germline V gene lookup returns CDR1 PRHDT and CDR2 FYEKMQ (reference sequence). V was pared by 3 bases and J by 2 bases, with 11 bases between. CDR3 nucleotides: TGTGCCAGCAGCTTGGGTCTCAGGGCTGGAAACACCATATATTTT. Protein sequence: CASSLGLRAGNTIYF.

V usage is TRBV9 and J usage is TRBJ1-4, with a weak D call TRBD1 (6 bases). The CDR3 runs to 15 residues. Germline-derived CDR1 and CDR2 are SGDLS and YYNGEE. The V end was cut by 2 bases, the J end by 5 bases, with 13 bases between. The CDR3 sequence is CASSVMTGPNEKLFF. CDR3 DNA sequence: TGTGCCAGCAGCGTTATGACAGGACCGAATGAAAAACTGTTTTTT.

This clone was observed a single time. V usage is TRBV18 and J usage is TRBJ1-1; D is unresolved. CDR1 is KGHSH and CDR2 is LQKENI in the germline V gene. The CDR3 length is 13 residues. V gave up 6 bases and J gave up 1 base, with 9 bases separating them. The CDR3 coding sequence is TGTGCCAGCTCGCAGTCGGGGAACACTGAAGCTTTCTTT. Translated, it gives CASSQSGNTEAFF.

This CDR3 reads CSVEDQGSGGYTF. CDR3 in DNA: TGCAGCGTTGAAGATCAGGGATCGGGTGGCTACACCTTC. V gene TRBV29-1 combines with J gene TRBJ1-2; possible D gene TRBD1, 5 bases. This CDR3 is built from 13 residues. Germline values: CDR1 SQVTM, CDR2 ANQGSEA. V lost 0 bases and J 7 bases, leaving 12 bases between the germline ends. The full variable domain, in which reference TRBV29-1 and TRBJ1-2 provide the parts outside the CDR3, is SAVISQKPSRDICQRGTSLTIQCQVDSQVTMMFWYRQQPGQSLTLIATANQGSEATYESGFVIDKFPISRPNLTFSTLTVSNMSPEDSSIYLCSVEDQGSGGYTFGSGTRLTVV.

The rearrangement joins TRBV19 to TRBJ1-3; 7 nucleotides line up with TRBD1. J was trimmed by 0 bases and V by 4 bases; bases with no gene match: 6. From germline, CDR1 is LNHDA and CDR2 SQIVND (reference sequence). The CDR3 is made up of 16 amino acids. The CDR3 sequence: CASSRKQGNSGNTIYF. CDR3 coding DNA: TGTGCCAGTAGTAGGAAACAGGGGAACTCTGGAAACACCATATATTTT.

V gene TRBV28 combines with J gene TRBJ2-5; no clear D. Trimming shortened V by 1 base and J by 0 bases, and 3 bases separated the two germline ends. The CDR3 has 13 amino acids. Germline V gives CDR1 MDHEN, CDR2 SYDVKM. This CDR3 reads CASSLLDQETQYF. The DNA for the CDR3 is TGTGCCAGCAGTTTATTAGACCAAGAGACCCAGTACTTC.

The chain has TRBV15 and TRBJ1-1; D ambiguous. The germline V gene encodes CDR1 LNHNV and CDR2 YYDKDF (reference sequence). The CDR3 is made up of 15 amino acids. Trimming removed 2 bases at V and 3 bases at J, with 13 bases between. The CDR3 bases are TGTGCCACCAGCAGAAACAACAACGCTTACACTGAAGCTTTCTTT. This gives the protein CATSRNNNAYTEAFF.

The genes are TRBV7-8 and TRBJ2-1; perhaps TRBD2 as D (6 bases). The CDR3 loop spans 15 amino acids. V was cut by 3 bases and J by 5 bases, with 14 bases left in between. The germline V gene encodes CDR1 SGHVS and CDR2 FQNEAQ. CDR3 sequence (DNA): TGTGCCAGCAGCTTCCGGGACTTTAATCACAATGAGCAGTTCTTC. Translation gives CASSFRDFNHNEQFF.

The chain employs TRBV14 and TRBJ2-3; 11 nucleotides line up with TRBD1. Germline V gene lookup returns CDR1 SGHDN and CDR2 FVKESK. The CDR3 runs 14 residues. V lost 4 bases, J lost 7 bases, and 4 bases stayed unmatched. DNA of the CDR3: TGTGCCAGCAGCCGGACAGGGGGCGTATATACGCAGTATTTT. It encodes CASSRTGGVYTQYF.

The chain employs TRBV5-1 and TRBJ2-5; D is possibly TRBD1 or TRBD2 (6 bases each). The J call may be faulty, since TRBJ2-7 better matches the DNA end. CDR3 length: 14 amino acids. Germline lookup yields CDR1 SGHRS and CDR2 YFSETQ. The CDR3 loop is CASSPGAGSYEQYF. CDR3 DNA: TGCGCCAGCAGCCCGGGGGCGGGCTCCTACGAGCAGTACTTC.

The chain uses TRBV30 and TRBJ2-1; possibly TRBD2 for D (6 bases). CDR1 GTSNPN and CDR2 SVGIG come from the germline V gene (reference sequence). This CDR3 has 14 residues. V shed 0 bases and J shed 7 bases, with 13 bases lying between them. CDR3 coding DNA: TGTGCCTGGAGTGTTCTGCGGGGAAGAAATGAGCAGTTCTTC. Amino acid sequence: CAWSVLRGRNEQFF.

The rearrangement uses TRBV28 and TRBJ2-4; D is undetermined. The CDR3 contains 15 residues. Germline-derived CDR1 and CDR2 are MDHEN and SYDVKM. V was cut by 5 bases and J by 0 bases, with 11 bases left in between. The CDR3 protein is CASSRSILAKNIQYF. In DNA, the CDR3 is TGTGCCAGCAGTAGATCCATACTAGCCAAAAACATTCAGTACTTC.

This clone has just one count. The chain uses TRBV29-1 and TRBJ2-3; 10 positions agree with TRBD2. CDR1 is SQVTM and CDR2 is ANQGSEA in the germline V gene. This CDR3 contains 15 residues. Trimming at V came to 4 bases and at J to 6 bases, leaving 10 bases not matched to a gene. CDR3 nucleotides: TGCAGCGTTGTACGGCTAGCGGGAGATACGGATACGCAGTATTTT. The encoded protein is CSVVRLAGDTDTQYF.

Regarding this clone: Its ends do not fully match the called genes, so a read error is possible. The chain has TRBV7-9 and TRBJ1-2, with a possible D match to TRBD1 (6 bases). Germline lookup yields CDR1 SEHNR and CDR2 FQNEAQ (reference sequence). The CDR3 sequence is 11 residues long. The CDR3 loop reads CASSVRDRNYF. The DNA for the CDR3 is TGTGCCAGCAGCGTAAGAGACAGGAATTACTTC.

The rearrangement links TRBV14 to TRBJ2-1, with 9 bases aligning to TRBD2. Germline V gene data show CDR1 as SGHDN and CDR2 as FVKESK. Trimming cost V 2 bases and J 7 bases; bases outside gene matches: 9. The CDR3 sequence is 16 residues long. CDR3 DNA: TGTGCCAGCAGCCAAAGACTAGCGGTCGGGGGGAATGAGCAGTTCTTC. Its translation: CASSQRLAVGGNEQFF. Based on the CDR3 plus reference TRBV14 and TRBJ2-1, the full variable domain is EAGVTQFPSHSVIEKGQTVTLRCDPISGHDNLYWYRRVMGKEIKFLLHFVKESKQDESGMPNNRFLAERTGGTYSTLKVQPAELEDSGVYFCASSQRLAVGGNEQFFGPGTRLTVL.